This T cell receptor (beta chain) was obtained from a study of blood T cell repertoires in COVID-19 (dated by TCRdb to about 2020). General notes on the study: The collaborator samples originated in the United States, Italy and Spain and spanned the acute and convalescent phases of COVID-19. The material from the prospective study consisted of cDNA or gDNA derived from T cells, B-cell-depleted T cells, or PBMCs. HLA class I and class II types, where available, came from metadata supplied by the sample provider rather than from assay-based typing. The repertoires were released in a freely available public database intended as a resource for research on the immune response to SARS-CoV-2. The samples were drawn from the first 160 participants of the ongoing ImmuneRACE study and from some 1,300 subjects provided by 6 global collaborators. Deeply sampled blood TCRbeta repertoires from subjects exposed to, actively infected with, or recovered from COVID-19 were included in the dataset. Sample metadata almost always included a de-identified subject ID, COVID-19 status, age in years and sex. Results the study describes overall, beyond this receptor: How much clinical and demographic metadata was included differed by source and by participant, and the metadata was provided uncurated.

TCRbeta CDR3 regions were amplified from genomic DNA by means of the immunoSEQ Assay, a bias-controlled multiplex PCR. The authors' pipeline ran thus. Nucleated cell counts per sample were estimated from amplification of reference gene primers within the assay. To quantify the absolute abundance of each unique TCRbeta CDR3 rearrangement, sequence reads were collapsed and filtered. For each sample, productive Simpson clonality was calculated as the square root of Simpson's diversity index over productive rearrangements. The source is immuneACCESS, and TCRdb retained only in-frame sequences with V and J called. Part of the clones is not carried over; for the studies checked, unresolved V genes explain less than half of this, and the remainder is unexplained. V and J calls and clone size are those listed in that table; D and trimming were worked out from the DNA. This sample holds under 200,000 clones; less than 85% were observed only once. The biggest ten clones account for approximately 12% of the sample.

This clone was detected many times. The antigen it recognizes is unknown. No per-base quality is available; no much larger clone lies one base away. CDR1 and CDR2 are drawn from the germline V gene: MGHRA, YSYEKL. Its CDR3 holds 16 amino acids, cysteine through phenylalanine. The CDR3 DNA has 48 bases and is translated from base 1. Trimming removed 3 bases from V and 4 bases from J, leaving 18 bases between the germline ends. In the prospective study, participants were roughly 18 to 89 years old, resided in about 25 geographic areas of the United States, and were enrolled through a virtual design. To assign participants to cohorts, the prospective study relied on clinical history that participants themselves reported in a screening survey and a study questionnaire. For ImmuneRACE Cohort 3, a participant was defined as recovered based on two consecutive negative NP/OP PCR tests, clearance by a healthcare professional, or resolution of symptoms. In the prospective study, mobile phlebotomists collected whole blood, serum and a nasopharyngeal or oropharyngeal swab from each participant. Prospective study participants could optionally give additional blood draws and questionnaires over a 2-month period. Before DNA extraction, blood samples from the prospective study were shipped at room temperature or frozen.

Recombination joined TRBV4-1 with TRBJ1-2, with an unclear D gene assignment. This clonotype was obtained from a man over 45 who had recovered from COVID-19. Sequencing input: PBMCs or T cells enriched from blood (not recorded which). Read as DNA, the sequence is TGCGCCAGCAGCCATTATACGGCGTCGCGGCCCTATGGCTACACCTTC. Its protein product is CASSHYTASRPYGYTF.